The entry that follows covers one TCR beta chain sequence. This sample was included in a study of blood T cell repertoires in COVID-19. Study overall: T cells, B-cell-depleted T cells, or PBMCs provided the cDNA or gDNA that served as material.

CDR3 length: 13 residues. Germline V lookup: CDR1 MNHNS, CDR2 SASEGT. Trimming removed 3 bases at V and 1 base at J, with 7 bases between. As originally analysed: Cell counts per sample came from amplifying reference gene primers. Generated by immunoSEQ multiplex PCR, the TCRdb table keeps only in-frame clones and is missing some. That table supplies the V and J calls and clone size; D and trimming were determined from the DNA. The sample yields more than 300,000 clones, roughly 86% seen once. The source is an older woman with COVID-19, enrolled during active disease. V gene TRBV6-1 combines with J gene TRBJ2-7, with TRBD2 as a possible D gene (6 bases). The sample consisted of peripheral blood. The CDR3 loop is CASSDGGSYEQYF. The CDR3 bases are TGTGCCAGCAGTGATGGGGGGTCCTACGAGCAGTACTTC.